These 13 T cell receptor beta chains came from one sample sequenced in a study of T cell repertoires in cytomegalovirus infection (dated by TCRdb to the late 2010s). Sequencing relied on an Illumina HiSeq 1500. The public reads were reprocessed in TCRdb via fastp at Q25 and MiXCR, keeping in-frame beta chains. Entries are consolidated by CDR3 protein sequence, retaining the most common genes and DNA. The sample records a few hundred thousand distinct CDR3 sequences, 35% to 50% of which are singletons. The ten top clones hold more than 40% of the sample. The treatment or condition label corresponds to: in vitro stimulation with specific CMV peptide epitopes to enrich CMV-specific T cells. No cognate antigen is known for these TCRs. This specimen consisted of cultured PBMCs, obtained from culture after CMV antigen stimulation. All receptors come from a human donor in good health (CMV status not recorded). Some clones in this sample may be carry-over from other donors' samples.

The chain combines TRBV23-1 with TRBJ2-1; either TRBD1 or TRBD2 may supply D (5 bases each). TRBV23-1 is recorded as an ORF, its role being uncertain. V shed 3 bases and J shed 2 bases, with 20 bases lying between them. The CDR3 is 18 amino acids. The CDR3 loop is CASSHAEPGPSAYNEQFF. The CDR3 region has the DNA TGCGCCAGCAGTCACGCTGAGCCGGGACCCTCGGCCTACAATGAGCAGTTCTTC.

The table lists this clonotype with many counts. The chain employs TRBV7-2 and TRBJ2-7, with 9 positions matching TRBD1. Germline values: CDR1 SGHTA, CDR2 FQGNSA. The length of the CDR3 is 14 residues. V gave up 6 bases and J gave up 3 bases; unmatched junction bases: 6. The chain's CDR3 is CASSTDRGFYEQYF. For the CDR3, the DNA is TGTGCCAGCAGTACTGACAGGGGGTTCTACGAGCAGTACTTC. Looking up the rest from reference TRBV7-2 and TRBJ2-7 gives the full variable domain: GAGVSQSPSNKVTEKGKDVELRCDPISGHTALYWYRQSLGQGLEFLIYFQGNSAPDKSGLPSDRFSAERTGGSVSTLTIQRTQQEDSAVYLCASSTDRGFYEQYFGPGTRLTVT.

The chain links TRBV7-2 to TRBJ1-5; the D is unclear. V dropped 3 bases and J dropped 4 bases, with 13 bases sitting between them. The CDR3 has 15 residues. The germline V gene has CDR1 SGHTA and CDR2 FQGNSA. The CDR3 DNA reads as TGTGCCAGCAGCTTGGGGATAATCAGAAATCAGCCCCAGCATTTT. Its protein is CASSLGIIRNQPQHF.

V usage is TRBV12-3 or TRBV12-4 and J usage is TRBJ2-7; 15 bases are shared with TRBD2. V lost 5 bases to trimming and J lost 4 bases; unmatched junction nucleotides: 3. There are 15 residues in the CDR3. Written as DNA, the CDR3 is TGTGCCAGCAGTCGGACTAGCGGGAGGGTATACGAGCAGTACTTC. It specifies CASSRTSGRVYEQYF.

The J gene is TRBJ2-5, the V gene TRBV6-1; tentative D call: TRBD1 (5 bases). CDR1 and CDR2 from the germline V gene are MNHNS and SASEGT. The ends were cut back, 5 bases at V and 1 base at J, with 11 bases in the middle. This CDR3 region has 14 residues. The CDR3 loop reads CASSSREGQETQYF. DNA of the CDR3: TGTGCCAGCAGTTCCAGGGAAGGCCAAGAGACCCAGTACTTC.

The chain has TRBV12-3 or TRBV12-4 and TRBJ2-7; D is perhaps TRBD1 (5 bases). V lost 7 bases, J lost 1 base, and 11 bases lay in between. The length of the CDR3 is 13 residues. CDR3 nucleotides: TGTGCCAGCACCTGGGGCGGTTCCTACGAGCAGTACTTC. It is translated as CASTWGGSYEQYF.

This clonotype was seen once. CDR3 loop: CAPGTANTGELFF. DNA of the CDR3: TGTGCCCCTGGGACGGCGAACACCGGGGAGCTGTTTTTT. J is TRBJ2-2 and V is TRBV10-3; tentatively, D is TRBD1 or TRBD2 (5 bases each). In germline, CDR1 is ENHRY, CDR2 SYGVKD. This CDR3 has 13 residues. Trimming stripped 11 bases from V and 0 bases from J, with 10 bases between.

Points on this clonotype: Without the conserved terminal phenylalanine or tryptophan, this CDR3 likely stems from a read error. V usage is TRBV7-2 and J usage is TRBJ2-7; no clear D. Germline V gene sequence: CDR1 SGHTA, CDR2 FQGNSA. Between the trimmed V and J ends, which lost 4 bases and 5 bases, there was a span of 18 bases. This CDR3 spans 15 amino acids. CDR3 loop: CASSSGLARVHEQYC. For the CDR3, the DNA is TGTGCCAGCAGCTCCGGGTTAGCTAGGGTCCACGAGCAGTACTGC.

V is TRBV28 and J is TRBJ2-1; 7 positions agree with TRBD2. This CDR3 has 16 amino acids. V lost 5 bases, J lost 4 bases, and 11 bases stayed unmatched. Germline V gene lookup returns CDR1 MDHEN and CDR2 SYDVKM. CDR3 residues: CASSPAGRGRYNEQFF. In nucleotides, the CDR3 is TGTGCCAGCAGTCCAGCGGGGAGGGGACGGTACAATGAGCAGTTCTTC. The full variable domain, rest sourced from reference TRBV28 and TRBJ2-1, is DVKVTQSSRYLVKRTGEKVFLECVQDMDHENMFWYRQDPGLGLRLIYFSYDVKMKEKGDIPEGYSVSREKKERFSLILESASTNQTSMYLCASSPAGRGRYNEQFFGPGTRLTVL.

The table lists this clonotype with a few counts. This chain connects TRBV12-3 or TRBV12-4 to TRBJ1-6; weak D call: TRBD1 (5 bases). The CDR3 is made up of 14 amino acids. V lost 6 bases and J 4 bases, leaving 10 bases between the germline ends. The CDR3 is CASRRSGYNSPLHF. The CDR3 coding sequence is TGTGCCAGCAGGCGTTCAGGGTATAATTCACCCCTCCACTTT.

The V call is TRBV19, the J call TRBJ2-7; TRBD1 matches at 9 bases. This CDR3 is built from 15 residues. The V gene's germline CDR1 is LNHDA and CDR2 SQIVND (reference sequence). Germline trimming cut 6 bases from V and 5 bases from J; bases unmatched to any gene: 11. CDR3 DNA: TGTGCCAGTAGCATGGAAGGACAGGGGTATGACGAGCAGTACTTC. Translated: CASSMEGQGYDEQYF.

The chain joins TRBV11-2 to TRBJ2-1, with 9 bases identical to TRBD2. Germline CDR1 reads SGHAT; CDR2 reads FQNNGV. Trimming removed 5 bases from V and 2 bases from J; junction bases left unmatched: 7. CDR3 length: 16 residues. The CDR3 region has the DNA TGTGCCAGCAGCCGTCTAGCGGGGAGAGCCTACAATGAGCAGTTCTTC. Its protein product is CASSRLAGRAYNEQFF.

The sample holds a few counts of this clonotype. CDR3: CSAGTGISYNSPLHF. CDR3 nucleotides: TGCAGTGCTGGGACAGGGATCTCCTATAATTCACCCCTCCACTTT. V is TRBV20-1 and J is TRBJ1-6; 9 positions match TRBD1. The germline gives CDR1 DFQATT, CDR2 SNEGSKA (reference sequence). V shed 5 bases, J shed 0 bases, and the junction held 2 bases outside the gene matches. This CDR3 comprises 15 residues.